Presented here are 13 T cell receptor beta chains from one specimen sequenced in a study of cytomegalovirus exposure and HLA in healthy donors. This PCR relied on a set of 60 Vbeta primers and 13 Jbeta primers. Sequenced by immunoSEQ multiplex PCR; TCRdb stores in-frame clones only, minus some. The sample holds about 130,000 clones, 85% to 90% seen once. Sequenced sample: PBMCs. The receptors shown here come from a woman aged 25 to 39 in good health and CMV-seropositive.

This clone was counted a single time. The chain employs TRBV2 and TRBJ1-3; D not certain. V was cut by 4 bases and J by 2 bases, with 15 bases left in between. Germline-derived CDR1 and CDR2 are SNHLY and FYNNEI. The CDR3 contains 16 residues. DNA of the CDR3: TGTGCCAGCAGTGGTGGTCCGGTTAAAGCTGGAAACACCATATATTTT. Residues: CASSGGPVKAGNTIYF.

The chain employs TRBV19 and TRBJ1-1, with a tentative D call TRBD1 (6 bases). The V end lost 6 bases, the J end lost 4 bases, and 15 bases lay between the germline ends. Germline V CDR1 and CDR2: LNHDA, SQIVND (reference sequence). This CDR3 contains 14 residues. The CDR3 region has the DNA TGTGCCAGTAGCCTCCCGGACAGTCCCACTGAAGCTTTCTTT. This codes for CASSLPDSPTEAFF.

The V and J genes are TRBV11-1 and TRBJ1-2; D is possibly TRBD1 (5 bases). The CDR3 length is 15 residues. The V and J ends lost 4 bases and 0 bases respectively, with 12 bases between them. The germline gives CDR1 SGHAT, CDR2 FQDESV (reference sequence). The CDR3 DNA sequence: TGTGCCAGCAGCTCGCCGACAGCAGCTAACTATGGCTACACCTTC. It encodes CASSSPTAANYGYTF.

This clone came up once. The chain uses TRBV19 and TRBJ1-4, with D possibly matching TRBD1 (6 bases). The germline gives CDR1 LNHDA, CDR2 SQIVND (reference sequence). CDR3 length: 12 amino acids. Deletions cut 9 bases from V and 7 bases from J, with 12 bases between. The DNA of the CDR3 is TGTGCCAGCCAGGGGCAACCTGAAAAACTGTTTTTT. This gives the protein CASQGQPEKLFF.

The CDR3 region has the DNA TGTGCCAGCAGTTACTACAGTACTGCAGCAGCACTGTTTTTT. As protein: CASSYYSTAAALFF. The J gene is TRBJ1-4, the V gene TRBV6-5; D unresolved. The CDR3 extends over 14 amino acids. Trimming removed 1 base from V and 13 bases from J, with 16 bases in between. Germline V CDR1 and CDR2: MNHEY, SVGAGI.

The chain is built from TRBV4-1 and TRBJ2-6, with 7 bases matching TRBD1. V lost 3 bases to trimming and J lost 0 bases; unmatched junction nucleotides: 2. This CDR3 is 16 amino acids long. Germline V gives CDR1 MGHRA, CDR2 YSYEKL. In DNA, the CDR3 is TGCGCCAGCAGCCAGTACAGGGGCTCTGGGGCCAACGTCCTGACTTTC. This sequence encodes CASSQYRGSGANVLTF.

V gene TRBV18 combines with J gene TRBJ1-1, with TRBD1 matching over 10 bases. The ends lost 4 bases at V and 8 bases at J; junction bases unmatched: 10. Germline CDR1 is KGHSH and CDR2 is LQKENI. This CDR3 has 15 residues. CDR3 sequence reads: CASSLYLGQGNEAFF. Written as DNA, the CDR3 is TGTGCCAGCTCACTCTACCTGGGACAGGGGAACGAAGCTTTCTTT.

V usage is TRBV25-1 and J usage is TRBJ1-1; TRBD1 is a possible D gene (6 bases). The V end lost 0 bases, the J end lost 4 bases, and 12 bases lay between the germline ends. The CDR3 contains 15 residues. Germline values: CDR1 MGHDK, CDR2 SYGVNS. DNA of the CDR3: TGTGCCAGCAGTGAATACCTACAGGGTAGCACTGAAGCTTTCTTT. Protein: CASSEYLQGSTEAFF.

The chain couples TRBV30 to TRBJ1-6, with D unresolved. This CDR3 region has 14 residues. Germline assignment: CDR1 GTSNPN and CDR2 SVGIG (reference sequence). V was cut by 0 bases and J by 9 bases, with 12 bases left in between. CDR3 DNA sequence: TGTGCCTGGAGTGTCGGAGGACGGGTTTCACCCCTCCACTTT. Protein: CAWSVGGRVSPLHF.

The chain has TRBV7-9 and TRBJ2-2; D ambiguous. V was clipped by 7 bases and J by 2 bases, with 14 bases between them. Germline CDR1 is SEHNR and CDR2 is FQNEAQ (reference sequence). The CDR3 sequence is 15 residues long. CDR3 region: CASTPGRSNTGELFF. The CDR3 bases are TGTGCCAGCACCCCCGGCAGGTCCAACACCGGGGAGCTGTTTTTT.

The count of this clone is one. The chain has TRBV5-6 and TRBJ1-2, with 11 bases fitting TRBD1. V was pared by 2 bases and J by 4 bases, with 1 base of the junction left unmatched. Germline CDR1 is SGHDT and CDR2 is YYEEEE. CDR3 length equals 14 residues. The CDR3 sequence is CASSFGQGAYGYTF. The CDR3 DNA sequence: TGTGCCAGCAGCTTCGGACAGGGGGCCTATGGCTACACCTTC.

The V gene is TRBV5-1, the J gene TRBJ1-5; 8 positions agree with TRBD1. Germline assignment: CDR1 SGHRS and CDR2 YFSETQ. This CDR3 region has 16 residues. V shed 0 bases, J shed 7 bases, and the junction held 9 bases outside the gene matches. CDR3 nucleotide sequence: TGCGCCAGCAGCTTGGCACCGACAGGGGTCGGACAGCCCCAGCATTTT. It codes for CASSLAPTGVGQPQHF.

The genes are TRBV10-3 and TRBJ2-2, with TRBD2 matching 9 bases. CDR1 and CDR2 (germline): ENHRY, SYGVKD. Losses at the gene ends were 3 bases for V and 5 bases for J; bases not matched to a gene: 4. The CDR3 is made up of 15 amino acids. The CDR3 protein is CAISDSGLATGELFF. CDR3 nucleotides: TGTGCCATCAGTGATTCAGGACTAGCGACCGGGGAGCTGTTTTTT.